These 31 T cell receptor beta chains were sequenced from one sample in a study of blood T cell repertoires in COVID-19. Sequenced by immunoSEQ multiplex PCR; TCRdb stores in-frame clones only, minus some. The table lists 130,000 or so clones, around 85% of them singletons, with under 5% in the top ten. Source material: peripheral blood. These receptors came from a man aged 55-75 years with acute or convalescent COVID-19.

In the case of this clone: Other DNA sequences in this sample translate to the same CDR3. V gene TRBV27 combines with J gene TRBJ2-7; no clear D gene. V was shortened by 5 bases and J by 0 bases, with 5 bases between the two germline ends. Germline V gene data show CDR1 as MNHEY and CDR2 as SMNVEV (reference sequence). The CDR3 covers 12 residues. CDR3 in amino acids: CASSLNSYEQYF. CDR3 sequence (DNA): TGTGCCAGCAGTCTTAACTCCTACGAGCAGTACTTC.

CDR3 sequence reads: CATREASGSQETQYF. In DNA form, the CDR3 reads TGTGCCACCCGGGAGGCTAGCGGATCCCAAGAGACCCAGTACTTC. This sequence joins TRBV10-3 and TRBJ2-5; 7 positions match TRBD2. Germline CDR1 ENHRY, CDR2 SYGVKD. This CDR3 is built from 15 residues. The V segment lost 10 bases and the J segment 1 base; nucleotides outside the gene matches: 12.

The V gene is TRBV10-3, the J gene TRBJ2-3, with TRBD1 matching over 12 bases. The V gene's germline CDR1 is ENHRY and CDR2 SYGVKD. This CDR3 spans 14 amino acids. Trimming cost V 8 bases and J 4 bases; bases outside gene matches: 4. CDR3 nucleotides: TGTGCCATCGCGGGACAGGGGGCAGCAGATACGCAGTATTTT. It specifies CAIAGQGAADTQYF.

V gene TRBV3-1 (or the pseudogene TRBV3-2) combines with J gene TRBJ2-7, with 13 bases matching TRBD2. Trimming removed 4 bases from V and 3 bases from J; junction bases left unmatched: 3. From germline, CDR1 is LGHDT and CDR2 YNNKEL (reference sequence). The CDR3 is 15 amino acids. The CDR3 spells CASSLTSGRDYEQYF. The DNA of the CDR3 is TGTGCCAGCAGCCTCACTAGCGGGAGGGACTACGAGCAGTACTTC.

The chain combines TRBV9 with TRBJ2-2, with TRBD1 matching over 11 bases. Looked up from germline, CDR1 is SGDLS and CDR2 is YYNGEE. CDR3 size: 17 residues. V gave up 3 bases and J gave up 3 bases; unmatched junction bases: 7. The CDR3 loop is CASSASRDRGDTGELFF. CDR3 DNA sequence: TGTGCCAGCAGCGCTTCCCGGGACAGGGGGGACACCGGGGAGCTGTTTTTT.

This rearrangement joins TRBV9 to TRBJ2-7, with D perhaps matching TRBD1 (5 bases). V gave up 0 bases and J gave up 6 bases, with 10 bases separating them. Germline CDR1 SGDLS, CDR2 YYNGEE. The CDR3 has 13 residues. CDR3 protein: CASSVARDSEQYF. The CDR3 nucleotides read TGTGCCAGCAGCGTAGCCAGGGATAGCGAGCAGTACTTC.

This clone appeared once. The chain uses TRBV5-1 and TRBJ2-4; tentative D call: TRBD2 (6 bases). Germline assignment: CDR1 SGHRS and CDR2 YFSETQ. The CDR3 consists of 15 residues. Trimming left V 4 bases short and J 1 base short, with 12 bases between. The CDR3 region has the DNA TGCGCCAGCAGCACCCGGGACTCTGCCAAAAACATTCAGTACTTC. It codes for CASSTRDSAKNIQYF.

The chain is built from TRBV23-1 and TRBJ2-1, with D hard to call. TRBV23-1 is annotated as an ORF whose role is uncertain. The CDR3 loop spans 14 amino acids. V was trimmed by 6 bases and J by 4 bases, leaving 13 bases between them. DNA for the CDR3: TGCGCCAGCAGACAAAGAGGCGTTTACAATGAGCAGTTCTTC. This gives the protein CASRQRGVYNEQFF.

The gene calls are TRBV9 and TRBJ1-5; D not certain. The CDR3 spans 14 residues. V was trimmed by 1 base and J by 6 bases, leaving 11 bases between them. Per germline, CDR1 SGDLS and CDR2 YYNGEE. CDR3 coding DNA: TGTGCCAGCAGCGTACATCAGGAGGGTCAGCCCCAGCATTTT. This translates into CASSVHQEGQPQHF.

The rearrangement joins TRBV7-8 to TRBJ1-1; tentatively, D is TRBD1 (6 bases). This CDR3 contains 14 residues. Trimming left V 5 bases short and J 5 bases short, with 15 bases between. CDR1 and CDR2 (germline): SGHVS, FQNEAQ. CDR3 region: CASSASRGGTEAFF. DNA of the CDR3: TGTGCCAGCAGCGCCAGCAGGGGCGGGACTGAAGCTTTCTTT.

This clone was seen only once. V is TRBV24-1 and J is TRBJ2-5, with TRBD2 identical over 10 bases. Germline CDR1 and CDR2: KGHDR and SFDVKD. The V and J ends lost 5 bases and 5 bases, in that order; junction bases with no gene match: 13. CDR3 size: 17 residues. CDR3 nucleotides: TGTGCCACCAGTGCGGGGGGGCTAGCGGGAGTCGGGGAGACCCAGTACTTC. Translating it yields CATSAGGLAGVGETQYF.

V is TRBV9 and J is TRBJ2-1; 16 bases are shared with TRBD2. The V and J ends lost 0 bases and 5 bases, in that order; junction bases with no gene match: 5. In germline, CDR1 is SGDLS, CDR2 YYNGEE. CDR3 size: 18 residues. As DNA, the CDR3 is TGTGCCAGCAGCGTAGAGGGACTAGCGGGGGGGTCCCACAATGAGCAGTTCTTC. This sequence encodes CASSVEGLAGGSHNEQFF.

This clone is a singleton in its sample. The chain employs TRBV7-3 and TRBJ2-3, with D unresolved. In germline, CDR1 is SGHTA, CDR2 FQGTGA. The V and J ends lost 3 bases and 0 bases respectively, with 7 bases between them. CDR3 length: 14 amino acids. CDR3 amino acids: CASSLGTSTDTQYF. CDR3 DNA: TGTGCCAGCAGCTTGGGCACCAGCACAGATACGCAGTATTTT.

This chain joins TRBV6-5 and TRBJ2-7, with 8 bases that match TRBD1. The CDR3 covers 15 residues. Looked up from germline, CDR1 is MNHEY and CDR2 is SVGAGI. V dropped 4 bases and J dropped 5; count of bases not matched to a gene: 10. DNA for the CDR3: TGTGCCAGCAGTTCCTACAACAGGGGGTTCCACGAGCAGTACTTC. This encodes CASSSYNRGFHEQYF.

This chain links TRBV28 with TRBJ1-2, with D possibly matching TRBD1 (6 bases). The CDR3 runs 14 residues. Looked up from germline, CDR1 is MDHEN and CDR2 is SYDVKM. V was cut by 5 bases and J by 8 bases, with 18 bases left in between. CDR3 nucleotides: TGTGCCAGCAGTACCCTTCCACAGGGACGCGGCTACACCTTC. The encoded protein is CASSTLPQGRGYTF.

The V and J genes are TRBV6-5 and TRBJ2-1; 8 nucleotides match TRBD2. The V and J ends lost 6 bases and 8 bases, in that order; junction bases with no gene match: 12. There are 15 residues in the CDR3. Germline V gives CDR1 MNHEY, CDR2 SVGAGI. CDR3 sequence reads: CASSLSGRRGDEQFF. CDR3 nucleotide sequence: TGTGCCAGCAGCCTAAGCGGGAGACGGGGGGATGAGCAGTTCTTC.

DNA for the CDR3: TGTGCCAGCAGTGCCGGACTAGCGGACAACAATGAGCAGTTCTTC. Translated, it gives CASSAGLADNNEQFF. The gene calls are TRBV28 and TRBJ2-1; 10 bases agree with TRBD2. This CDR3 region has 15 residues. Germline V gene sequence: CDR1 MDHEN, CDR2 SYDVKM. Trimming at V came to 5 bases and at J to 5 bases, leaving 6 bases not matched to a gene.

This rearrangement joins TRBV3-1 (or the pseudogene TRBV3-2) to TRBJ2-5; 10 positions agree with TRBD1. CDR1 and CDR2 (germline): LGHDT, YNNKEL (reference sequence). This CDR3 has 16 amino acids. Trimming at V came to 4 bases and at J to 3 bases, leaving 8 bases not matched to a gene. CDR3 DNA: TGTGCCAGCAGCCTTCTTGCCGGGACAGGGGAAGAGACCCAGTACTTC. Its protein product is CASSLLAGTGEETQYF.

This clone has a single count. V gene TRBV3-1 (or the pseudogene TRBV3-2) combines with J gene TRBJ2-7; D uncertain. The germline gives CDR1 LGHDT, CDR2 YNNKEL (reference sequence). V lost 0 bases to trimming and J lost 0 bases, with 6 bases between them. This CDR3 has 14 amino acids. The CDR3 reads CASSQDTISYEQYF. CDR3 coding DNA: TGTGCCAGCAGCCAAGACACAATCTCCTACGAGCAGTACTTC.

This clone showed up just once. The J gene is TRBJ2-1, the V gene TRBV9, with TRBD2 matching 10 bases. The germline V gene has CDR1 SGDLS and CDR2 YYNGEE. Trimming at V came to 4 bases and at J to 8 bases, leaving 9 bases not matched to a gene. The CDR3 is 15 amino acids. The CDR3 loop reads CASSTGLADSDEQFF. The CDR3, as DNA: TGTGCCAGCAGCACCGGACTAGCGGATTCGGATGAGCAGTTCTTC.

This chain links TRBV6-5 with TRBJ1-3; perhaps TRBD1 as D (5 bases). This CDR3 contains 15 residues. The germline gives CDR1 MNHEY, CDR2 SVGAGI. V lost 7 bases and J lost 0, with 13 bases in between. The CDR3 loop reads CASKVHRSSGNTIYF. CDR3 nucleotides: TGTGCCAGCAAGGTACACAGGAGCTCTGGAAACACCATATATTTT.

V is TRBV5-1 and J is TRBJ2-7; tentative D call: TRBD1 (6 bases). The CDR3 loop spans 15 amino acids. Germline CDR1 is SGHRS and CDR2 is YFSETQ. V was trimmed by 3 bases and J by 3 bases, leaving 16 bases between them. The CDR3 DNA is TGCGCCAGCAGCTATGGACAGTCAAAGGGCTACGAGCAGTACTTC. It codes for CASSYGQSKGYEQYF.

This clone showed up just once. CDR3 region: CASSRGTRGDTEAFF. The CDR3 DNA reads as TGTGCCAGCAGCCGAGGGACTAGGGGTGACACTGAAGCTTTCTTT. The chain couples TRBV7-9 to TRBJ1-1, with D perhaps TRBD1 (5 bases). CDR1 and CDR2 from the germline V gene are SEHNR and FQNEAQ (reference sequence). Trimming removed 5 bases at V and 3 bases at J, with 16 bases between. CDR3 size: 15 residues. Full variable domain (outside the CDR3, taken from reference TRBV7-9 and TRBJ1-1): DTGVSQNPRHKITKRGQNVTFRCDPISEHNRLYWYRQTLGQGPEFLTYFQNEAQLEKSRLLSDRFSAERPKGSFSTLEIQRTEQGDSAMYLCASSRGTRGDTEAFFGQGTRLTVV.

With regard to this clone: One end of the junction varies from germline; a read error may be responsible. The V and J genes are TRBV7-7 and TRBJ2-3, with a weak D call TRBD1 (6 bases). Germline CDR1 SSHAT, CDR2 FNYEAQ (reference sequence). The CDR3 is made up of 15 amino acids. The CDR3 sequence is CASSVQGVPTDTQYF. The CDR3, as DNA: TGTGCTAGCAGCGTACAGGGAGTCCCCACAGATACGCAGTATTTT.

The rearrangement uses TRBV7-9 and TRBJ2-4, with 7 bases aligning to TRBD1. The trim removed 5 bases at V and 0 bases at J, leaving 7 bases unmatched. The CDR3 sequence is 16 residues long. Per the germline V gene, CDR1 is SEHNR and CDR2 is FQNEAQ (reference sequence). Here the CDR3 reads CASSPRQGVAKNIQYF. CDR3 DNA: TGTGCCAGCAGCCCCCGACAGGGAGTAGCCAAAAACATTCAGTACTTC.

The chain has TRBV7-2 and TRBJ2-2, with 12 bases identical to TRBD2. This CDR3 is 15 amino acids long. Germline values: CDR1 SGHTA, CDR2 FQGNSA. With 5 bases clipped from V and 6 bases from J, the junction kept 4 bases outside the gene matches. CDR3 sequence: CASSPSGRAAGELFF. The CDR3 nucleotides read TGTGCCAGCAGCCCTAGCGGGAGGGCCGCCGGGGAGCTGTTTTTT.

The J gene is TRBJ2-1, the V gene TRBV18, with D unclear. The CDR3 is 17 residues long. Germline V gene lookup returns CDR1 KGHSH and CDR2 LQKENI. Trimming took off 2 bases at V and 6 bases at J, with 20 bases between the two ends. CDR3 sequence (DNA): TGTGCCAGCTCACCAAGTAAAGGAATAGCTCAACCCAATGAGCAGTTCTTC. Translating it yields CASSPSKGIAQPNEQFF. The whole variable domain, filled in from reference TRBV18 and TRBJ2-1, reads NAGVMQNPRHLVRRRGQEARLRCSPMKGHSHVYWYRQLPEEGLKFMVYLQKENIIDESGMPKERFSAEFPKEGPSILRIQQVVRGDSAAYFCASSPSKGIAQPNEQFFGPGTRLTVL.

In this sample, this clone turned up a few times. V gene TRBV6-2 or TRBV6-3 combines with J gene TRBJ2-7, with 7 nucleotides matching TRBD2. CDR1 and CDR2 from the germline V gene are MNHEY and SVGEGT. Trimming cost V 4 bases and J 2 bases; bases outside gene matches: 8. This CDR3 is 15 amino acids long. CDR3 sequence (DNA): TGTGCCAGCAGTTTGGGAGGGCAGGCAACCTACGAGCAGTACTTC. Translation: CASSLGGQATYEQYF.

The gene calls are TRBV7-2 and TRBJ1-2; D call uncertain. Germline V gives CDR1 SGHTA, CDR2 FQGNSA. The CDR3 runs 11 residues. The V gene lost 3 bases and the J gene lost 8 bases, with 7 bases spanning the gap. CDR3 DNA: TGTGCCAGCAGCTTTAGTCACGGCTACACCTTC. Its translation is CASSFSHGYTF.

The chain recombines TRBV19 with TRBJ2-7; a weak D match, TRBD2 (6 bases). The CDR3 runs to 14 residues. V lost 4 bases to trimming and J lost 0 bases, with 10 bases between them. In germline, CDR1 is LNHDA, CDR2 SQIVND (reference sequence). The CDR3 coding sequence is TGTGCCAGTAGTAAGGACGGGAGCTCCTACGAGCAGTACTTC. It codes for CASSKDGSSYEQYF.

In DNA, the CDR3 is TGTGCCAGCAGCTTGGGAGGGGCTAGCGGAGGAACCGTTTACAATGAGCAGTTCTTC. Its protein product is CASSLGGASGGTVYNEQFF. This chain joins TRBV5-4 and TRBJ2-1, with 7 bases aligning to TRBD2. Unmatched junction bases numbered 16, after V lost 0 bases and J lost 4 bases. There are 19 residues in the CDR3. Germline V lookup: CDR1 SGHNT, CDR2 YYREEE (reference sequence).